This T cell receptor (beta chain) came from a study of yellow fever vaccine responses in identical twins. This clonotype has only a few counts. From germline, CDR1 is SNHLY and CDR2 FYNNEI. The CDR3 loop spans 15 amino acids. Trimming pared 3 bases from V and 5 bases from J, leaving 16 bases between. TCRdb analysed the RT-PCR reads with MiXCR anew, one entry per CDR3 protein. The sample lists about 34,000 distinct CDR3 sequences, about 63% occurring once. This specimen was T cells from blood (PBMCs), unsorted or a sorted subset (not recorded which), taken before or after yellow fever vaccination (not recorded which). The clonotype was recovered from a woman aged 18 to 35 who received the yellow fever vaccine. The chain couples TRBV2 to TRBJ2-5; a possible D gene is TRBD2 (6 bases). The CDR3 sequence: CASSDGGNPRETQYF. The CDR3 DNA sequence: TGTGCCAGCAGTGATGGAGGGAACCCACGGGAGACCCAGTACTTC.